These 26 T cell receptor beta chains were sequenced from one sample in a study of blood T cells in healthy people across ages (dated by TCRdb to between 2015 and 2016). To prepare the library, 5' RACE was applied. The instrument was an Illumina HiSeq 2500. The second PCR ran for about 7 to 11 cycles and used a J-beta primer mix along with a sample-barcoded 5' primer. TCRdb's own reprocessing of the public reads used fastp at Q25 and MiXCR and kept productive beta chains. One record per CDR3 amino acid sequence lists the most common genes and DNA. Here the sample has about a million distinct CDR3 sequences; 51% occur a single time. The ten largest clones take up about a fifth of the sample. Sequencing was done on a sample of blood. These receptors were obtained from a woman aged 60-75 years in good health.

The chain employs TRBV29-1 and TRBJ2-7; 11 nucleotides line up with TRBD1. CDR1 SQVTM and CDR2 ANQGSEA come from the germline V gene. The CDR3 extends over 13 amino acids. V shed 3 bases, J shed 7 bases, and the junction held 5 bases outside the gene matches. Written as DNA, the CDR3 is TGCAGCGTTGACGGGACAGGGGGTCATGAGCAGTACTTC. Amino acid sequence: CSVDGTGGHEQYF.

The chain combines TRBV18 with TRBJ2-7; the D gene could be TRBD1 or TRBD2 (5 bases each). The CDR3 has 14 residues. V lost 5 bases, J lost 2 bases, and 13 bases lay in between. Germline V lookup: CDR1 KGHSH, CDR2 LQKENI. The CDR3 bases are TGTGCCAGCTCAACGGGACGGCCACCCTACGAGCAGTACTTC. Translation gives CASSTGRPPYEQYF.

The CDR3 region has the DNA TGTGCCAGCAGTTACGGGTTAAGGGTACCGGGGGCCAAAAACATTCAGTACTTC. This codes for CASSYGLRVPGAKNIQYF. The chain couples TRBV6-2 or TRBV6-3 to TRBJ2-4; D is possibly TRBD2 (5 bases). The CDR3 is 18 amino acids. Per germline, CDR1 MNHEY and CDR2 SVGEGT. V lost 2 bases to trimming and J lost 1 base, with 18 bases between them.

This clonotype was counted at least ten times. The rearrangement links TRBV28 to TRBJ2-7; D possibly corresponds to TRBD2 (7 bases). Per the germline V gene, CDR1 is MDHEN and CDR2 is SYDVKM. The CDR3 spans 13 residues. V lost 5 bases and J lost 6, with 14 bases in between. The CDR3 bases are TGTGCCAGCAGTCCGGGGGGCGGCGTCGAGCAGTACTTC. Encoded protein: CASSPGGGVEQYF.

The rearrangement links TRBV5-1 to TRBJ2-4; D gene ambiguous. The end of the DNA is better explained by TRBJ2-5, so the J call may be wrong. The germline gives CDR1 SGHRS, CDR2 YFSETQ. CDR3 size: 13 residues. CDR3 nucleotides: TGCGCCAGCAGCTTGTATGAGATTGAGACCCAGTACTTC. It yields the protein CASSLYEIETQYF.

This clonotype was picked up a small number of times. The junction shows a germline mismatch at one end, possibly a read error. The gene calls are TRBV18 and TRBJ2-4; possibly TRBD2 for D (5 bases). The CDR3 is 13 residues long. Germline V lookup: CDR1 KGHSH, CDR2 LQKENI. The CDR3 is CASPPKAGSIQYF. The CDR3 coding sequence is TGTGCCAGCCCACCAAAGGCTGGGAGCATTCAGTACTTC.

The rearrangement links TRBV6-2 or TRBV6-3 to TRBJ2-6; no clear D. In germline, CDR1 is MNHEY, CDR2 SVGEGT. The CDR3 spans 16 residues. The V end lost 4 bases, the J end lost 1 base, and 11 bases lay between the germline ends. The chain's CDR3 is CASSLQGGSGANVLTF. In nucleotides, the CDR3 is TGTGCCAGCAGTTTACAAGGTGGTTCTGGGGCCAACGTCCTGACTTTC.

V and J are TRBV25-1 and TRBJ1-2; D not resolved. V dropped 6 bases and J dropped 7 bases, with 12 bases sitting between them. The CDR3 is 12 residues long. Germline V lookup: CDR1 MGHDK, CDR2 SYGVNS. The CDR3 bases are TGTGCCAGCAGGTGGGAGGGAAGTGGCTACACCTTC. Protein sequence: CASRWEGSGYTF.

The rearrangement uses TRBV7-2 and TRBJ2-3, with 11 positions matching TRBD2. CDR1 SGHTA and CDR2 FQGNSA come from the germline V gene. The ends lost 5 bases at V and 2 bases at J; junction bases unmatched: 6. CDR3 length: 16 amino acids. The CDR3 DNA reads TGTGCCAGCAGCCCACATAGCGGGAGGGCCACAGATACGCAGTATTTT. Amino acid sequence: CASSPHSGRATDTQYF.

Only a few counts were recorded for this clonotype. The chain joins TRBV12-3 or TRBV12-4 to TRBJ2-7; D gene uncertain. This CDR3 contains 12 residues. Trimming took off 8 bases at V and 2 bases at J, with 10 bases between the two ends. The CDR3 reads CASRYRTYEQYF. The CDR3 bases are TGTGCCAGCCGGTATAGAACCTACGAGCAGTACTTC.

In its sample, this clonotype was seen a few times. The chain recombines TRBV5-1 with TRBJ2-5; 8 bases are shared with TRBD1. The CDR3 loop spans 15 amino acids. Trimming at V came to 1 base and at J to 3 bases, leaving 5 bases not matched to a gene. Germline CDR1 is SGHRS and CDR2 is YFSETQ. The CDR3 DNA reads TGCGCCAGCAGCTTGAGGACAGGGATGGAAGAGACCCAGTACTTC. Translated, it gives CASSLRTGMEETQYF.

This clonotype was counted ten times or more. The J gene is TRBJ2-1, the V gene TRBV20-1, with TRBD2 matching over 7 bases. Germline lookup yields CDR1 DFQATT and CDR2 SNEGSKA (reference sequence). This CDR3 is built from 16 residues. The V gene end was trimmed by 4 bases and the J gene end by 7 bases; junction bases not matched to a gene: 16. The CDR3 DNA follows: TGCAGTGCTACGCCGGGTAGCGGGTGGGGAAGTAATGAGCAGTTCTTC. Translation gives CSATPGSGWGSNEQFF.

The chain carries TRBV2 and TRBJ2-3, with 9 bases matching TRBD2. Germline V gene data show CDR1 as SNHLY and CDR2 as FYNNEI. CDR3 length equals 14 residues. The V gene end was trimmed by 4 bases and the J gene end by 5 bases; junction bases not matched to a gene: 4. The chain's CDR3 is CASSVSGRKDTQYF. CDR3 DNA: TGTGCCAGCAGTGTTAGCGGGAGAAAAGATACGCAGTATTTT.

This clonotype was seen a handful of times. This chain uses TRBV6-2 or TRBV6-3 with TRBJ1-4; D possibly corresponds to TRBD1 (6 bases). The germline gives CDR1 MNHEY, CDR2 SVGEGT. The CDR3 covers 16 residues. V lost 6 bases, J lost 2 bases, and 16 bases lay in between. The chain's CDR3 is CASSSNPRGTNEKLFF. The CDR3 DNA reads TGTGCCAGCAGCTCAAATCCAAGGGGGACTAATGAAAAACTGTTTTTT.

The rearrangement joins TRBV6-2 or TRBV6-3 to TRBJ1-2, with D possibly TRBD1 on 5 matching bases. Germline lookup yields CDR1 MNHEY and CDR2 SVGEGT. V gave up 0 bases and J gave up 5 bases, with 7 bases separating them. The CDR3 has 13 amino acids. The CDR3 nucleotides read TGTGCCAGCAGTTACTCGAAGGGGTATGGCTACACCTTC. It encodes CASSYSKGYGYTF.

This sequence joins TRBV7-9 and TRBJ1-6, with D unclear. The ends were cut back, 5 bases at V and 5 bases at J, with 13 bases in the middle. Germline V gene lookup returns CDR1 SEHNR and CDR2 FQNEAQ (reference sequence). This CDR3 comprises 15 residues. In DNA, the CDR3 is TGTGCCAGCAGCCCCGGCAGCCACCATAATTCACCCCTCCACTTT. Amino acids: CASSPGSHHNSPLHF.

This chain connects TRBV7-9 to TRBJ2-6; D is unresolved. Trimming stripped 0 bases from V and 2 bases from J, with 5 bases between. Per the germline V gene, CDR1 is SEHNR and CDR2 is FQNEAQ (reference sequence). This CDR3 contains 15 residues. For the CDR3, the DNA is TGTGCCAGCAGCTTAGCGCTGGCTGGGGCCAACGTCCTGACTTTC. Its protein is CASSLALAGANVLTF.

The rearrangement links TRBV28 to TRBJ1-1, with D maybe TRBD1 (5 bases). The CDR3 sequence is 15 residues long. V lost 6 bases to trimming and J lost 1 base, with 15 bases between them. Looked up from germline, CDR1 is MDHEN and CDR2 is SYDVKM. CDR3 nucleotide sequence: TGTGCCAGCAGGGCGCCGGGACGGCAGAACACTGAAGCTTTCTTT. This translates into CASRAPGRQNTEAFF.

J is TRBJ2-1 and V is TRBV28; D is unresolved. Trimming took 3 bases from V and 6 from J, leaving 9 bases between them. Per the germline V gene, CDR1 is MDHEN and CDR2 is SYDVKM. This CDR3 has 13 residues. The CDR3 reads CASSLDAPNEQFF. CDR3 nucleotide sequence: TGTGCCAGCAGTTTGGACGCTCCCAATGAGCAGTTCTTC.

The chain carries TRBV20-1 and TRBJ1-2; TRBD1 matches at 11 bases. CDR3 length: 14 amino acids. Germline lookup yields CDR1 DFQATT and CDR2 SNEGSKA (reference sequence). V gave up 2 bases and J gave up 5 bases; unmatched junction bases: 4. CDR3 region: CSARPGTGGYGYTF. CDR3 DNA sequence: TGCAGTGCTAGACCGGGGACAGGGGGATATGGCTACACCTTC.

Concerning this clonotype: A junction end diverges from the germline sequence, so it may reflect a read error. This chain links TRBV30 with TRBJ1-4; D call uncertain. In germline, CDR1 is GTSNPN, CDR2 SVGIG (reference sequence). The CDR3 loop spans 15 amino acids. DNA for the CDR3: TGTGTCTGGAGTTTGGAGGGAGGAGTTAATGAAAAACTGTTTTTT. Translating gives CVWSLEGGVNEKLFF.

J is TRBJ2-1 and V is TRBV5-1; the D gene is possibly TRBD1 (6 bases). Trimming pared 0 bases from V and 3 bases from J, leaving 19 bases between. The V gene's germline CDR1 is SGHRS and CDR2 YFSETQ. The CDR3 is 18 residues long. CDR3 sequence: CASSLERLRDKNYNEQFF. The CDR3 DNA reads TGCGCCAGCAGCTTGGAAAGGTTAAGGGACAAGAACTACAATGAGCAGTTCTTC.

Concerning this clonotype: An end of the junction differs from the germline gene, which may be a read error. The chain recombines TRBV5-1 with TRBJ2-1, with 12 bases matching TRBD2. This CDR3 is built from 17 residues. CDR1 is SGHRS and CDR2 is YFSETQ in the germline V gene. This chain's CDR3 is CASSLVLAGGTYSEQFF. For the CDR3, the DNA is TGCGCCAGCAGCTTGGTTCTAGCGGGAGGGACCTACAGTGAGCAGTTCTTC.

This clonotype was seen just once. This chain connects TRBV27 to TRBJ2-2, with D possibly matching TRBD1 (5 bases). The CDR3 runs to 15 residues. The germline V gene has CDR1 MNHEY and CDR2 SMNVEV (reference sequence). V was cut by 6 bases and J by 0 bases, with 11 bases left in between. CDR3 nucleotides: TGTGCCAGCAGACCGACAGCTTCGAACACCGGGGAGCTGTTTTTT. Its protein product is CASRPTASNTGELFF.

Only a few counts were recorded for this clonotype. The chain employs TRBV3-1 and TRBJ1-2; D unclear. With 0 bases removed from V and 4 bases from J, the gap between germline ends came to 9 bases. Germline CDR1 and CDR2: LGHDT and YNNKEL (reference sequence). The CDR3 extends over 14 amino acids. Written as DNA, the CDR3 is TGTGCCAGCAGCCAAGATGGAACCTTCTATGGCTACACCTTC. This codes for CASSQDGTFYGYTF. The variable domain in full, with the rest retrieved from reference TRBV3-1 and TRBJ1-2, is DTAVSQTPKYLVTQMGNDKSIKCEQNLGHDTMYWYKQDSKKFLKIMFSYNNKELIINETVPNRFSPKSPDKAHLNLHINSLELGDSAVYFCASSQDGTFYGYTFGSGTRLTVV.

This clonotype showed up just a few times. The chain carries TRBV4-2 and TRBJ2-3; D may correspond to TRBD1 or TRBD2 (5 bases each). Between the trimmed V and J ends, which lost 4 bases and 6 bases, there was a span of 14 bases. Germline assignment: CDR1 LGHNA and CDR2 YNFKEQ. The CDR3 length is 14 residues. The CDR3 protein is CASSLATEGDTQYF. CDR3 DNA: TGTGCCAGCAGCCTCGCCACCGAGGGGGATACGCAGTATTTT.